The 9 T cell receptor beta chains below come from one sample, sequenced in a study of identifying expanded T cells in peripheral blood. The data were produced by immunoSEQ multiplex PCR, yet TCRdb's version contains in-frame clones alone and is incomplete. The sample contains about 81,000 clones, around 83% of which appear only once. The sequenced sample was blood. Receptors were obtained from a person aged 18 to 70 in good health.

The chain recombines TRBV4-3 with TRBJ2-7; tentative D call: TRBD2 (6 bases). Trimming stripped 0 bases from V and 5 bases from J, with 17 bases between. The CDR3 extends over 16 amino acids. The germline CDR1 and CDR2 sequences are LGHNA and YSLEER. The CDR3 here is CASSQDFGGISNEQYF. DNA of the CDR3: TGCGCCAGCAGCCAAGATTTCGGCGGGATAAGTAACGAGCAGTACTTC.

This clone appeared a few times. The rearrangement links TRBV4-3 to TRBJ1-1; D is undetermined. Trimming removed 0 bases from V and 3 bases from J, with 11 bases in between. CDR3 length equals 15 residues. Per the germline V gene, CDR1 is LGHNA and CDR2 is YSLEER. CDR3 coding DNA: TGCGCCAGCAGCCAAGATCACAGTTACTACACTGAAGCTTTCTTT. Its protein product is CASSQDHSYYTEAFF.

Here the CDR3 DNA reads TGTGCCATCAGTGAGTCGATCGCCCACAATGAGCAGTTCTTC. Translating it yields CAISESIAHNEQFF. This chain connects TRBV10-3 to TRBJ2-1; D remains ambiguous. V dropped 0 bases and J dropped 5 bases, with 8 bases sitting between them. This CDR3 comprises 14 residues. The germline V gene has CDR1 ENHRY and CDR2 SYGVKD.

The chain couples TRBV9 to TRBJ2-1; TRBD2 matches 7 bases. The CDR3 has 16 residues. The germline CDR1 and CDR2 sequences are SGDLS and YYNGEE. J gave up 4 bases and V 4 bases, and 11 bases lay outside the gene matches. CDR3 DNA: TGTGCCAGCAGCCCCGGTGCCCAGCGGGGTTACAATGAGCAGTTCTTC. Protein sequence: CASSPGAQRGYNEQFF. Combining the CDR3 with reference TRBV9 and TRBJ2-1 gives the whole variable domain DSGVTQTPKHLITATGQRVTLRCSPRSGDLSVYWYQQSLDQGLQFLIQYYNGEERAKGNILERFSAQQFPDLHSELNLSSLELGDSALYFCASSPGAQRGYNEQFFGPGTRLTVL.

This rearrangement joins TRBV7-6 to TRBJ2-2; D is possibly TRBD2 (6 bases). Germline V gene sequence: CDR1 SGHVS, CDR2 FNYEAQ. V dropped 2 bases and J dropped 5 bases, with 15 bases sitting between them. The CDR3 length is 16 residues. The CDR3 bases are TGTGCCAGCAGCTTATTCCCCGGGGGAAGGACCGGGGAGCTGTTTTTT. Protein sequence: CASSLFPGGRTGELFF.

The V gene is TRBV4-3, the J gene TRBJ2-1; the match to TRBD2 covers 11 bases. The length of the CDR3 is 16 residues. Germline V CDR1 and CDR2: LGHNA, YSLEER. J lost 7 bases, V lost 0 bases, and 5 bases had no gene match. The CDR3 DNA is TGCGCCAGCAGCCAAGATACTAGCGGGAGTTGGAATGAGCAGTTCTTC. This encodes CASSQDTSGSWNEQFF.

In nucleotides, the CDR3 is TGTGCCAGCAGTGAAGCGGGACAGTCTAATGAAAAACTGTTTTTT. Protein product: CASSEAGQSNEKLFF. V usage is TRBV2 and J usage is TRBJ1-4; TRBD1 aligns across 7 bases. Germline assignment: CDR1 SNHLY and CDR2 FYNNEI. The V segment lost 0 bases and the J segment 3 bases; nucleotides outside the gene matches: 1. This CDR3 spans 15 amino acids.

A few counts support this clone. The V call is TRBV7-2, the J call TRBJ2-3, with TRBD2 identical over 10 bases. Germline CDR1 and CDR2: SGHTA and FQGNSA. Trimming took 1 base from V and 4 from J; bases not matched to a gene: 5. The CDR3 sequence is 16 residues long. For the CDR3, the DNA is TGTGCCAGCAGCTTAGAGGCTAGCGGGAGTTCAGATACGCAGTATTTT. This sequence encodes CASSLEASGSSDTQYF.

This clone was picked up a small number of times. CDR3 region: CASRSDSTGELFF. The DNA for the CDR3 is TGTGCCAGCAGATCGGACAGCACCGGGGAGCTGTTTTTT. The chain uses TRBV6-5 and TRBJ2-2; weak D call: TRBD1 (6 bases). Germline CDR1 is MNHEY and CDR2 is SVGAGI. The CDR3 loop spans 13 amino acids. The V and J ends lost 6 bases and 4 bases respectively, with 9 bases between them.